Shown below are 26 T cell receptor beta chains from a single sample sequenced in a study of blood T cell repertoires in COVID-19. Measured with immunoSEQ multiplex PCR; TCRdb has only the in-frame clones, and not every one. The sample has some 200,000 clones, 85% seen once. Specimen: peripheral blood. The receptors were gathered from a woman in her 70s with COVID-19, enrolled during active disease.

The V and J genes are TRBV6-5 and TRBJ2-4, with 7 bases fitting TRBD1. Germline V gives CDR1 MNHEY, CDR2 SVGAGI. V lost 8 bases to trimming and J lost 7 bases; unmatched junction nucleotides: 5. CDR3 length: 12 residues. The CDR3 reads CASALQGNIQYF. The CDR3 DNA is TGTGCCAGCGCCTTACAGGGGAACATTCAGTACTTC.

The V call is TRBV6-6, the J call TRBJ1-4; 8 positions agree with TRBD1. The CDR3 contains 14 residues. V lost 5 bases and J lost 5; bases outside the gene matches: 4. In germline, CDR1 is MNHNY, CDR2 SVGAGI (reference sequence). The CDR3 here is CASSRTGRNEKLFF. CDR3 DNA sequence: TGTGCCAGCAGTAGGACAGGGAGGAATGAAAAACTGTTTTTT.

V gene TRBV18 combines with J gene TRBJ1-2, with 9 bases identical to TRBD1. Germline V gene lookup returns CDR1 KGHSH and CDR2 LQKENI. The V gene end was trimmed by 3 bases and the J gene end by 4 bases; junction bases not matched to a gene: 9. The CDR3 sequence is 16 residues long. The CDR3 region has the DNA TGTGCCAGCTCACCTGCGGGACAGGGTTATCCCTATGGCTACACCTTC. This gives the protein CASSPAGQGYPYGYTF. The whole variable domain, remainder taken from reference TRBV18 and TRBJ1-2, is NAGVMQNPRHLVRRRGQEARLRCSPMKGHSHVYWYRQLPEEGLKFMVYLQKENIIDESGMPKERFSAEFPKEGPSILRIQQVVRGDSAAYFCASSPAGQGYPYGYTFGSGTRLTVV.

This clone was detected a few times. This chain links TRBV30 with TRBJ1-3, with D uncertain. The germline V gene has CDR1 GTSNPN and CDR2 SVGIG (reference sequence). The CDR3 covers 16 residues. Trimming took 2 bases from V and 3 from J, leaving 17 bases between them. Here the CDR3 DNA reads TGTGCCTGGAGTATGGGTAGTGTTAGCCTTGGAAACACCATATATTTT. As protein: CAWSMGSVSLGNTIYF.

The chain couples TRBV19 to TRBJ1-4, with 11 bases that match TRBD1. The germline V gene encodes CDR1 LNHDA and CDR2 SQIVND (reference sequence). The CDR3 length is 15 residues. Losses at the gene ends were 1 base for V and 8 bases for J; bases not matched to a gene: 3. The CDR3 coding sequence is TGTGCCAGTAGTATAGGGGGACAGGGGGGCGAAAAACTGTTTTTT. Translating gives CASSIGGQGGEKLFF.

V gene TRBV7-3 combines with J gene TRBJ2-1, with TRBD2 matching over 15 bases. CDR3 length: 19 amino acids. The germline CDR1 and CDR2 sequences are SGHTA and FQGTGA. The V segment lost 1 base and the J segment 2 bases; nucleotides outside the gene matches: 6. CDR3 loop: CASSLRGTSGRMTYNEQFF. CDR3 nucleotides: TGTGCCAGCAGCTTAAGGGGGACTAGCGGGAGGATGACCTACAATGAGCAGTTCTTC.

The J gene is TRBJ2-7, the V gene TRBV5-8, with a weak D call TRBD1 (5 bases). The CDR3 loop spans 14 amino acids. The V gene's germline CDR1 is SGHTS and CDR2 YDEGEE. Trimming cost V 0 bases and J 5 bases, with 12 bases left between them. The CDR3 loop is CASSLARGRNEQYF. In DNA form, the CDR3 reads TGTGCCAGCAGCTTGGCTAGGGGTCGGAACGAGCAGTACTTC.

CDR3 nucleotides: TGTGCCAGCAACCTAGGGACTAGCGGGAGTATCGACAATGAGCAGTTCTTC. The encoded protein is CASNLGTSGSIDNEQFF. The chain is built from TRBV2 and TRBJ2-1, with 14 bases identical to TRBD2. CDR1 SNHLY and CDR2 FYNNEI come from the germline V gene. The CDR3 is 17 residues long. After removal of 7 bases from V and 5 bases from J, the junction contained 10 bases not matched to a gene.

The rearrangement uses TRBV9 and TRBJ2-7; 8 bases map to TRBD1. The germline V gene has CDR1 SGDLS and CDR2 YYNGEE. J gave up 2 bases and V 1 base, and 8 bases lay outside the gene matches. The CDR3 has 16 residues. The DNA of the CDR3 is TGTGCCAGCAGCGTATCAAGCCAGGGGGCGACCTACGAGCAGTACTTC. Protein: CASSVSSQGATYEQYF.

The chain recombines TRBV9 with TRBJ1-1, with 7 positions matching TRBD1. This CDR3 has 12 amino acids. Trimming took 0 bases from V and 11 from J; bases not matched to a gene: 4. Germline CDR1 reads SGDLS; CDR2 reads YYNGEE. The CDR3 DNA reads TGTGCCAGCAGCGTAGAGGGCAGGGGGGCTTTCTTT. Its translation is CASSVEGRGAFF.

CDR3 nucleotides: TGTGCCAGTAGTATTGGATCGGGGGGCAAGCGGAGCACTGAAGCTTTCTTT. Its translation is CASSIGSGGKRSTEAFF. V gene TRBV19 combines with J gene TRBJ1-1; the D gene is possibly TRBD1 (6 bases). CDR3 length: 17 residues. V was cut by 3 bases and J by 4 bases, with 21 bases left in between. CDR1 LNHDA and CDR2 SQIVND come from the germline V gene (reference sequence).

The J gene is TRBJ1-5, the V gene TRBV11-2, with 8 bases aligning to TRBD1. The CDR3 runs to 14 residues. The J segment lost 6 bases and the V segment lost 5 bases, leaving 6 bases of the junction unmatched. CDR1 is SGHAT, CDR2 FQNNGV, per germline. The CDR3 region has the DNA TGTGCCAGCAGCATGGACAGGGCGGGTCAGCCCCAGCATTTT. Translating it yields CASSMDRAGQPQHF.

The CDR3 DNA follows: TGTGCCAGCAGTGAGGGACAGCATTACGAGCAGTACTTC. Its protein product is CASSEGQHYEQYF. This chain connects TRBV6-1 to TRBJ2-7, with 7 positions matching TRBD1. The CDR3 consists of 13 residues. Germline V CDR1 and CDR2: MNHNS, SASEGT. Unmatched junction bases numbered 3, after V lost 3 bases and J lost 4 bases.

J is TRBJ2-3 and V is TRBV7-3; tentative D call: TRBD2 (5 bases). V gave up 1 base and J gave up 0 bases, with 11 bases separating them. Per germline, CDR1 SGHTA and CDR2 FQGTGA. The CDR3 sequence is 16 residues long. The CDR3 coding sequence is TGTGCCAGCAGCTTAATGGGCGGGCGAAGCACAGATACGCAGTATTTT. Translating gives CASSLMGGRSTDTQYF. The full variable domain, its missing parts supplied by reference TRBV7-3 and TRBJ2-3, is GAGVSQTPSNKVTEKGKYVELRCDPISGHTALYWYRQSLGQGPEFLIYFQGTGAADDSGLPNDRFFAVRPEGSVSTLKIQRTERGDSAVYLCASSLMGGRSTDTQYFGPGTRLTVL.

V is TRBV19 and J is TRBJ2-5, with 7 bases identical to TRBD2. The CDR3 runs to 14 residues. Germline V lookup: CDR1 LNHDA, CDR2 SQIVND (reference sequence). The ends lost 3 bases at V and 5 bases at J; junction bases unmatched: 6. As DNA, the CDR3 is TGTGCCAGTAGTATCGTGCAGGGAGGGGAGACCCAGTACTTC. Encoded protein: CASSIVQGGETQYF.

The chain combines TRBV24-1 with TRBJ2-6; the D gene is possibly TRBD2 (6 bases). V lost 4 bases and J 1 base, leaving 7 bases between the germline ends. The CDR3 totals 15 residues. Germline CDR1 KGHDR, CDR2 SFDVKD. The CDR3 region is CATSDRGSGANVLTF. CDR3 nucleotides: TGTGCCACCAGTGACCGGGGGTCTGGGGCCAACGTCCTGACTTTC.

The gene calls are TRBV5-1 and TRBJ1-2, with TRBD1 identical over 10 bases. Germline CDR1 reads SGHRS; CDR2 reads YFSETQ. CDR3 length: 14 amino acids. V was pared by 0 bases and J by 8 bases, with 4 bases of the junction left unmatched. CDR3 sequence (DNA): TGCGCCAGCAGCTTGGGACAGGGGGCGCGGGGCTACACCTTC. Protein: CASSLGQGARGYTF.

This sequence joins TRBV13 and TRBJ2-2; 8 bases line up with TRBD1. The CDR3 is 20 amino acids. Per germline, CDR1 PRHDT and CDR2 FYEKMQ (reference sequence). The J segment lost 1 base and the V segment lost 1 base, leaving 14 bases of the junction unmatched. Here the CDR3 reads CASSLVGYQGAKLNTGELFF. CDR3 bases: TGTGCCAGCAGCTTAGTTGGTTATCAGGGGGCGAAGCTGAACACCGGGGAGCTGTTTTTT.

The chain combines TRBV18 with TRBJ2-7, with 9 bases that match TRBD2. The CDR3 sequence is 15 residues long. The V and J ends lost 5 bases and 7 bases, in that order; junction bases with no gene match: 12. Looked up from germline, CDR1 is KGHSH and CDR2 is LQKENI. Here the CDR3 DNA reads TGTGCCAGCTCATCGACTAGCGGCCTACAATGGGAGCAGTACTTC. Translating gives CASSSTSGLQWEQYF.

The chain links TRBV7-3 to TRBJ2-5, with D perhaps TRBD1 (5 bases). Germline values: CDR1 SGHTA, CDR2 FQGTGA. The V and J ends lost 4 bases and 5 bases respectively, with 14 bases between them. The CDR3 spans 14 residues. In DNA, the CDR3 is TGTGCCAGCAGCTCAGGCAGGGCTCCGGAGACCCAGTACTTC. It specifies CASSSGRAPETQYF.

CDR3 coding DNA: TGTGCCAGCAGCCCTACAGGAAAGAGATATGGCACTGAAGCTTTCTTT. It yields the protein CASSPTGKRYGTEAFF. The chain employs TRBV7-3 and TRBJ1-1, with D tentatively TRBD1 (5 bases). CDR1 and CDR2 (germline): SGHTA, FQGTGA. Trimming shortened V by 5 bases and J by 4 bases, and 20 bases separated the two germline ends. The CDR3 spans 16 residues.

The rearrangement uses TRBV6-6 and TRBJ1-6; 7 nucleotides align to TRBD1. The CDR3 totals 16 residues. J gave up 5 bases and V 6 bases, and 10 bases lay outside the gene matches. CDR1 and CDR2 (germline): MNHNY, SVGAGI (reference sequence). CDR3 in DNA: TGTGCCAGCAGCAGTACTAAACAGGGGAATAATTCACCCCTCCACTTT. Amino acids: CASSSTKQGNNSPLHF.

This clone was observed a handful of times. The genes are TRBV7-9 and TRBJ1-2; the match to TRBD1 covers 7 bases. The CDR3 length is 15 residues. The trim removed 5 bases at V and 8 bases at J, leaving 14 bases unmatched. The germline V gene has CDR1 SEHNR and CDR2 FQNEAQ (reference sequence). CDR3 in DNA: TGTGCCAGCAGCGGTGGCAGGGGGGATCTACGAGGCTACACCTTC. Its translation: CASSGGRGDLRGYTF.

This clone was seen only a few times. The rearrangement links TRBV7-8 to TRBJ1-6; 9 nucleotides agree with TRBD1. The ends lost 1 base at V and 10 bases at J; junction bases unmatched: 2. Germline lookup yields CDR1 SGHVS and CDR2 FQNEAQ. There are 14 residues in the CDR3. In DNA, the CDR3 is TGTGCCAGCAGCTTAGAGGACAGGGGCTCACCCCTCCACTTT. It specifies CASSLEDRGSPLHF. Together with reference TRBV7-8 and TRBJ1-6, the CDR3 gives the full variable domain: GAGVSQSPRYKVAKRGQDVALRCDPISGHVSLFWYQQALGQGPEFLTYFQNEAQLDKSGLPSDRFFAERPEGSVSTLKIQRTQQEDSAVYLCASSLEDRGSPLHFGNGTRLTVT.

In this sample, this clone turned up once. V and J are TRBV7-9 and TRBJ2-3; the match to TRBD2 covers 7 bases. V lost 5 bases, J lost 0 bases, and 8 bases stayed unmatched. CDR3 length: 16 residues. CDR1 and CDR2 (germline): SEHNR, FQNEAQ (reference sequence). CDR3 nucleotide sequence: TGTGCCAGCAGCCCACTCTGGGAGGGCAGCACAGATACGCAGTATTTT. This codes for CASSPLWEGSTDTQYF.

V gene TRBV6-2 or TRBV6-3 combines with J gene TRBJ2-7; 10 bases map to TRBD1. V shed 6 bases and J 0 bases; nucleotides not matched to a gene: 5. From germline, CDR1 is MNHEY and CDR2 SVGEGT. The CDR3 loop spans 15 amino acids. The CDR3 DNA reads TGTGCCAGCAGCACGGGGACAGGGGCCTCCTACGAGCAGTACTTC. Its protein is CASSTGTGASYEQYF.